This TCR beta chain was observed in a study of T-cell memory formation after mild COVID-19. Germline CDR1 is SGDLS and CDR2 is YYNGEE. Germline trimming cut 4 bases from V and 7 bases from J; bases unmatched to any gene: 14. The CDR3 spans 16 residues. TCRdb analysed the 5' RACE reads with MiXCR anew, one entry per CDR3 protein. Of about 150,000 distinct CDR3 sequences detected, roughly 15% appear once; the ten largest clones hold 14%. This clonotype was detected a few times. The chain joins TRBV9 to TRBJ2-1; 7 nucleotides match TRBD2. The receptor was isolated from an adult woman who had mild COVID-19 (a few samples of this study predate the infection). Cell type and time point are not known. The specimen was PBMCs or a T cell subset sorted from them (not recorded which). The CDR3 protein is CASSPRALAEGNEQFF. CDR3 nucleotides: TGTGCCAGCAGCCCTAGGGCGCTAGCGGAAGGGAATGAGCAGTTCTTC.